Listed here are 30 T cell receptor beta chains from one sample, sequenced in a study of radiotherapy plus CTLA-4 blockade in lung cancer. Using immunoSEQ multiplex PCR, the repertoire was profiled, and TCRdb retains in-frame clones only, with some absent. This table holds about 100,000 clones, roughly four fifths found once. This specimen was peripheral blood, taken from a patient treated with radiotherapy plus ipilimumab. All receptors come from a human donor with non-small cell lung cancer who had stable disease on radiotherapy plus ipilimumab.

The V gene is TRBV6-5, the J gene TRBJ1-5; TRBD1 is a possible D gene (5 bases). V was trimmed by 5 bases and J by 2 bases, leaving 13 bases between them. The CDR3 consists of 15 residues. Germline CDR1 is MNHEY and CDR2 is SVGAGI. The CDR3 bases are TGTGCCAGCAGTGCCGGGGGGGGAGGCAATCAGCCCCAGCATTTT. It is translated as CASSAGGGGNQPQHF.

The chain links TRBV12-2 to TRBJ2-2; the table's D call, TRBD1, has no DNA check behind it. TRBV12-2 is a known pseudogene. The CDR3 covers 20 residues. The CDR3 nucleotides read TGTGCAAGTCGCCCTAGTGAAACCGAGAGGGGGACAGGGTTAACCGGGGAGCTGTTTTTT. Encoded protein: CASRPSETERGTGLTGELFF.

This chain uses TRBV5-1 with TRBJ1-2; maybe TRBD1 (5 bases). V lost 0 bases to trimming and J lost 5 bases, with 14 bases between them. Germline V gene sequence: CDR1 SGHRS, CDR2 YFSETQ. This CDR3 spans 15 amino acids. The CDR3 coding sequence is TGCGCCAGCAGCTTGGGGACCGGGACCCGATATGGCTACACCTTC. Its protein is CASSLGTGTRYGYTF.

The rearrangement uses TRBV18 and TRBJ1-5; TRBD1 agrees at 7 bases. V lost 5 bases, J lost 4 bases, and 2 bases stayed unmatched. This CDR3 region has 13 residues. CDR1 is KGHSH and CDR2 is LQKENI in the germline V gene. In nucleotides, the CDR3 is TGTGCCAGCTCAGGGGACAGTAATCAGCCCCAGCATTTT. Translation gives CASSGDSNQPQHF.

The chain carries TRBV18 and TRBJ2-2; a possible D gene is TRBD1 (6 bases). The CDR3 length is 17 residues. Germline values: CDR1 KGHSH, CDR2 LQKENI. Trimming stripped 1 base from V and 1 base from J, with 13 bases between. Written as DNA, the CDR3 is TGTGCCAGCTCACCACTATCTGGCAGGGGGAACACCGGGGAGCTGTTTTTT. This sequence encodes CASSPLSGRGNTGELFF.

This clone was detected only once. In nucleotides, the CDR3 is TGTGCCAGCAGCTCCCGGGGGGCGTCTAATGAAAAACTGTTTTTT. Residues: CASSSRGASNEKLFF. The V gene is TRBV5-5, the J gene TRBJ1-4, with D perhaps matching TRBD1 (6 bases). V lost 3 bases, J lost 3 bases, and 12 bases lay in between. The CDR3 contains 15 residues. The V gene's germline CDR1 is SGHKS and CDR2 YYEKEE (reference sequence).

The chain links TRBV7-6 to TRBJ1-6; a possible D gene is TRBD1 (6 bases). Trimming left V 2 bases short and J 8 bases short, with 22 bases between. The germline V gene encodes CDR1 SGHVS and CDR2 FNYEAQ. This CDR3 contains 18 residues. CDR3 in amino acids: CASSLTPLQGSGHSPLHF. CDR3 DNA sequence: TGTGCCAGCAGCTTAACTCCTTTACAGGGCAGTGGGCATTCACCCCTCCACTTT.

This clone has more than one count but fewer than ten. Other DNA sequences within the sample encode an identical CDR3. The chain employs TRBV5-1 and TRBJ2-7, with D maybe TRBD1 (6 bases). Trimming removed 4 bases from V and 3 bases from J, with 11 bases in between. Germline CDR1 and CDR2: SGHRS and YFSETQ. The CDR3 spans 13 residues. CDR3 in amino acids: CASSLTGNYEQYF. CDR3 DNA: TGCGCCAGCAGCCTAACAGGGAACTACGAGCAGTACTTC. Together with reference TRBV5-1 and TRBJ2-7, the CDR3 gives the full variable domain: KAGVTQTPRYLIKTRGQQVTLSCSPISGHRSVSWYQQTPGQGLQFLFEYFSETQRNKGNFPGRFSGRQFSNSRSEMNVSTLELGDSALYLCASSLTGNYEQYFGPGTRLTVT.

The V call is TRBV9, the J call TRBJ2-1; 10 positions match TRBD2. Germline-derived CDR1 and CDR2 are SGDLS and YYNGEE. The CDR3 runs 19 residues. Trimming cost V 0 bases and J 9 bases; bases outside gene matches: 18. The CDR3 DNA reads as TGTGCCAGCAGCGTAGTGTCCTCCGGAGGGAGCGGGAGGGCTCGTGAGCAGTTCTTC. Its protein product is CASSVVSSGGSGRAREQFF.

In nucleotides, the CDR3 is TGCGCCAGCCGTTTGGCGGCAGATACGCAGTATTTT. Protein: CASRLAADTQYF. The V call is TRBV5-1, the J call TRBJ2-3; D unresolved. Germline lookup yields CDR1 SGHRS and CDR2 YFSETQ. The CDR3 sequence is 12 residues long. Trimming removed 7 bases at V and 4 bases at J, with 10 bases between.

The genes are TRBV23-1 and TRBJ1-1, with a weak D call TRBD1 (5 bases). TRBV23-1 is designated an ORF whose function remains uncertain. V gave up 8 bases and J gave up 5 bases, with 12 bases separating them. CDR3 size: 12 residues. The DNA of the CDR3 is TGCGCCAGCGGGGCAGCCCCTACTGAAGCTTTCTTT. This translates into CASGAAPTEAFF.

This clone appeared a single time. This CDR3 reads CASSLVSGTSNEQFF. CDR3 coding DNA: TGCGCCAGCAGCTTGGTGTCCGGGACTAGCAATGAGCAGTTCTTC. The chain employs TRBV5-1 and TRBJ2-1, with 8 bases identical to TRBD2. Per germline, CDR1 SGHRS and CDR2 YFSETQ. The CDR3 sequence is 15 residues long. V dropped 0 bases and J dropped 6; count of bases not matched to a gene: 5.

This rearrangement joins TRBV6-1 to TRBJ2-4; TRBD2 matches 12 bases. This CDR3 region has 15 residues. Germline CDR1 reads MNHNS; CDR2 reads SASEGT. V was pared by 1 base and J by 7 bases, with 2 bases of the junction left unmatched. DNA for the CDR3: TGTGCCAGCAGTGAAGTACTAGCGGGAGGTAACATTCAGTACTTC. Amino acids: CASSEVLAGGNIQYF.

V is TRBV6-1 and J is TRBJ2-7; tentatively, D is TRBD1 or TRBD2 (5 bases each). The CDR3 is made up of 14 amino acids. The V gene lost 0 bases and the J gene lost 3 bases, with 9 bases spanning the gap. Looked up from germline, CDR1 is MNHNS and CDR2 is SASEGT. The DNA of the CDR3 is TGTGCCAGCAGTGAAGCGGGGACGAACTACGAGCAGTACTTC. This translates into CASSEAGTNYEQYF.

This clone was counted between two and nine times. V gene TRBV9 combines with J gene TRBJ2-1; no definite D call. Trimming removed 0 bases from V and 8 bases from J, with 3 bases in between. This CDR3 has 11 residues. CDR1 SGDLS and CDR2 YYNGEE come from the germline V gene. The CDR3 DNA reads TGTGCCAGCAGCGTAGGGCATGAGCAGTTCTTC. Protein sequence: CASSVGHEQFF. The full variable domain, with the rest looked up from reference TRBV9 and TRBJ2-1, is DSGVTQTPKHLITATGQRVTLRCSPRSGDLSVYWYQQSLDQGLQFLIQYYNGEERAKGNILERFSAQQFPDLHSELNLSSLELGDSALYFCASSVGHEQFFGPGTRLTVL.

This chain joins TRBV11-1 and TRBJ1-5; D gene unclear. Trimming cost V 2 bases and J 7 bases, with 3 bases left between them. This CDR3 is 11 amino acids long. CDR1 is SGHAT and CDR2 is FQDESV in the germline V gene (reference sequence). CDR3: CASSLNQPQHF. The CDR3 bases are TGTGCCAGCAGCTTAAACCAGCCCCAGCATTTT.

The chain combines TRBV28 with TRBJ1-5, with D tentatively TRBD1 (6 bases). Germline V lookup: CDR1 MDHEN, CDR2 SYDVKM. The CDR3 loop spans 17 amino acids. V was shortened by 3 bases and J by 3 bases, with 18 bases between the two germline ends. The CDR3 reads CASSLQLRQADNQPQHF. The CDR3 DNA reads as TGTGCCAGCAGTTTGCAACTTAGACAGGCCGACAATCAGCCCCAGCATTTT.

This chain's CDR3 is CASSQGAQRGGNEQFF. The CDR3 DNA is TGTGCCAGCAGTCAGGGGGCACAGCGGGGGGGCAATGAGCAGTTCTTC. This chain uses TRBV5-4 with TRBJ2-1, with 10 bases aligning to TRBD2. Trimming took 5 bases from V and 6 from J; bases not matched to a gene: 11. CDR3 length: 16 residues. Germline V gives CDR1 SGHNT, CDR2 YYREEE (reference sequence).

The CDR3 region has the DNA TGTGCCAGCAGTCCGACAGGGGAGCCCCAGTACTTC. Protein: CASSPTGEPQYF. The V gene is TRBV27, the J gene TRBJ2-4; TRBD1 aligns across 8 bases. This CDR3 has 12 residues. Germline values: CDR1 MNHEY, CDR2 SMNVEV (reference sequence). Germline trimming cut 5 bases from V and 13 bases from J; bases unmatched to any gene: 7.

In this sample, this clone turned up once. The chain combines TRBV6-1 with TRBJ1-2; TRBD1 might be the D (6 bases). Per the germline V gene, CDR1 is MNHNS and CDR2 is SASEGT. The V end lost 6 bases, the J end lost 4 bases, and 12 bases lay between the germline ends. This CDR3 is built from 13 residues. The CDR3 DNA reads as TGTGCCAGCAGGGACAGCCAGTTCTATGGCTACACCTTC. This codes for CASRDSQFYGYTF.

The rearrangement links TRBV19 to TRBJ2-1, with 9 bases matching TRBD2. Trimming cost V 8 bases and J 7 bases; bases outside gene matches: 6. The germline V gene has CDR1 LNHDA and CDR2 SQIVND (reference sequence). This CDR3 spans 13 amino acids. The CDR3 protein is CASRGGAGNEQFF. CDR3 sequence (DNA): TGTGCCAGTCGCGGGGGGGCCGGGAATGAGCAGTTCTTC.

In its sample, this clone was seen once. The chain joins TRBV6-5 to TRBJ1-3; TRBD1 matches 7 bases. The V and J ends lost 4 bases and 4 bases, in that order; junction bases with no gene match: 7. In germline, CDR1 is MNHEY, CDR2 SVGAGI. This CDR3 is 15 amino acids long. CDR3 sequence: CASSWRQGLGNTIYF. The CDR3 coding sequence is TGTGCCAGCAGTTGGAGACAGGGATTAGGAAACACCATATATTTT.

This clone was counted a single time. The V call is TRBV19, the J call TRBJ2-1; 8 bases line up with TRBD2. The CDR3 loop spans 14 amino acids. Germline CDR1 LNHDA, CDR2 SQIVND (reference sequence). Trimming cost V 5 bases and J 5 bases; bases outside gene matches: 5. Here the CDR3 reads CASSGVAGHNEQFF. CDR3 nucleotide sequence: TGTGCCAGTAGTGGGGTAGCGGGACACAATGAGCAGTTCTTC.

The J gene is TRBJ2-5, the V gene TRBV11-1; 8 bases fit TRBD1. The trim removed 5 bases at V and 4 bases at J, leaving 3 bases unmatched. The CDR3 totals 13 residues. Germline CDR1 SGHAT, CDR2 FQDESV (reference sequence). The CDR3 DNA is TGTGCCAGCAGCAACGGACAGGGAGAGACCCAGTACTTC. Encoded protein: CASSNGQGETQYF.

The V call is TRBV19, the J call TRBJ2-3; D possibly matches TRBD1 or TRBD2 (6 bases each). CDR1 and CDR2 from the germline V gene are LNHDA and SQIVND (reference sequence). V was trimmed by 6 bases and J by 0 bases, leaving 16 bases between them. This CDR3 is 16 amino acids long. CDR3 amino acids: CASRDTGAASTDTQYF. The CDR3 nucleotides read TGTGCCAGTAGGGATACGGGGGCGGCTAGCACAGATACGCAGTATTTT.

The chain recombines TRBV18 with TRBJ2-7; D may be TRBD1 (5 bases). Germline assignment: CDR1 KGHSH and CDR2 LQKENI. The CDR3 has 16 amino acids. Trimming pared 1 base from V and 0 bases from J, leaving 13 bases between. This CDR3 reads CASSPLRDRLSYEQYF. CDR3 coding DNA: TGTGCCAGCTCACCACTGCGAGACAGACTCTCCTACGAGCAGTACTTC.

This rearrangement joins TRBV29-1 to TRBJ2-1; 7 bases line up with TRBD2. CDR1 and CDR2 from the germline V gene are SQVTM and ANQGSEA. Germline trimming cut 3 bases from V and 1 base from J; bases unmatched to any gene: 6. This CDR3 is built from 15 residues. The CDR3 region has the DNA TGCAGCGTTGATATCGGGGGACTATCCTACAATGAGCAGTTCTTC. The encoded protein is CSVDIGGLSYNEQFF.

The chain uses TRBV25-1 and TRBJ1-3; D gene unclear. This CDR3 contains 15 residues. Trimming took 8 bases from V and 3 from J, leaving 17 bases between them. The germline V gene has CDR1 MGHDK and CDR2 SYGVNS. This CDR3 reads CASRPEVWRGNTIYF. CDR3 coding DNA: TGTGCCAGCCGACCAGAAGTTTGGCGTGGAAACACCATATATTTT.

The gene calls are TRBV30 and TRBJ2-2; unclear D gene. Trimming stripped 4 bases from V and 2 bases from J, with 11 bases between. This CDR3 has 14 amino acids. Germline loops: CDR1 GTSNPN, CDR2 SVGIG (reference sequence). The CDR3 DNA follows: TGTGCCTGGAACCCACGACTCAACACCGGGGAGCTGTTTTTT. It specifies CAWNPRLNTGELFF.

DNA for the CDR3: TGTGCCAGCAGCGAGGGACTAGCGCATACCTACGAGCAGTACTTC. It translates to CASSEGLAHTYEQYF. The chain joins TRBV5-8 to TRBJ2-7; 10 nucleotides match TRBD2. The CDR3 covers 15 residues. Germline values: CDR1 SGHTS, CDR2 YDEGEE. V lost 4 bases to trimming and J lost 2 bases; unmatched junction nucleotides: 6.